A selection of T cell receptor beta chains follows, all from one sample in a study of cytomegalovirus exposure and HLA in healthy donors. Produced via immunoSEQ multiplex PCR; TCRdb's table is partial and in-frame only. The repertoire holds fewer than 200,000 clones, with approximately 86% as singletons. The sequenced sample consisted of PBMCs. These receptors all stem from a woman aged 18-29 years in good health and CMV-seronegative. Both conserved end residues are part of each CDR3. A D gene is named only where the DNA matches it firmly. Clone size is stated in some rows and not others, as once, few, many or a class when expanded.

TRBJ1-5,TRBV7-3,NA,NA,CASSLAGGQPQHF,TGTGCCAGCAGCTTAGCAGGAGGTCAGCCCCAGCATTTT
TRBJ2-1,TRBV4-3,NA,NA,CASSQDLEFSEQFF,TGCGCCAGCAGCCAAGATCTTGAGTTTAGTGAGCAGTTCTTC
TRBJ2-2,TRBV7-9,NA,TRBD1,CASSFRQGAAGELFF,TGTGCCAGCAGCTTCCGACAGGGGGCAGCCGGGGAGCTGTTTTTT
TRBJ2-3,TRBV30,once,NA,CAWSQRGGIDTQYF,TGTGCCTGGAGCCAGAGGGGGGGGATAGATACGCAGTATTTT
TRBJ2-3,TRBV18,NA,TRBD2,CASRSRREPLTDTQYF,TGTGCCAGCCGCTCTAGGCGGGAGCCCCTCACAGATACGCAGTATTTT
TRBJ1-2,TRBV9,NA,TRBD1,CASSAQGAEERSHGYTF,TGTGCCAGCAGCGCACAGGGGGCAGAGGAGAGGTCGCATGGCTACACCTTC
TRBJ2-1,TRBV7-2,NA,TRBD2,CASSPTSGGAHEQFF,TGTGCCAGCAGCCCTACTAGCGGGGGGGCCCATGAGCAGTTCTTC
TRBJ1-5,TRBV27,NA,TRBD1,CASSSKRPGQGIGNQPQHF,TGTGCCAGCAGTTCCAAAAGACCGGGACAGGGAATCGGCAATCAGCCCCAGCATTTT
TRBJ1-4,TRBV13,NA,NA,CASSMGAESNEKLFF,TGTGCCAGCAGCATGGGGGCCGAGTCTAATGAAAAACTGTTTTTT
TRBJ2-3,TRBV5-6,NA,TRBD2,CASSPPRRGYRTDTQYF,TGTGCCAGCAGCCCCCCTAGGCGGGGGTACCGCACAGATACGCAGTATTTT
TRBJ1-2,TRBV7-9,few,TRBD1,CASDRGNYGYTF,TGTGCCAGCGACAGGGGGAACTATGGCTACACCTTC
TRBJ1-1,TRBV20-1,NA,NA,CSGTAGTEAFF,TGCAGCGGTACGGCGGGGACTGAAGCTTTCTTT
TRBJ2-7,TRBV27,NA,NA,CASSLGGQSSYEQYF,TGTGCCAGCAGTTTAGGTGGACAGAGCTCCTACGAGCAGTACTTC
TRBJ2-7,TRBV19,NA,NA,CASSSQAWTYEQYF,TGTGCCAGTAGTAGTCAGGCCTGGACCTACGAGCAGTACTTC